Below are 8 T cell receptor beta chains sequenced from a single sample in a study of human T cells and chemical hapten exposure. Stated time point: patch test 3, about 24 weeks after DPC sensitization. The sample's treatment: therapeutic diphenylcyclopropenone sensitization with weekly scalp DPC. TCRdb ran MiXCR on the RACE reads and lists one entry per CDR3 protein. The sample carries about 84,000 distinct CDR3 sequences, 10% to 13% recorded once. Specimen: whole blood, collected in connection with sensitization to the hapten diphenylcyclopropenone (DPC). The receptors derive from a woman between 50 and 59 years old with alopecia areata. Some clones in this sample may be carry-over from other donors' samples.

This clonotype was counted at least ten times. The V gene is TRBV6-2 or TRBV6-3, the J gene TRBJ2-4, with D unresolved. CDR3 length: 13 residues. V shed 3 bases and J shed 5 bases, with 8 bases lying between them. Germline CDR1 is MNHEY and CDR2 is SVGEGT. CDR3 sequence (DNA): TGTGCCAGCAGTTATCCCCACGAAAACATTCAGTACTTC. Translated, it gives CASSYPHENIQYF.

The chain links TRBV18 to TRBJ2-5; D call uncertain. V was shortened by 0 bases and J by 3 bases, with 8 bases between the two germline ends. Germline CDR1 reads KGHSH; CDR2 reads LQKENI. This CDR3 contains 14 residues. Written as DNA, the CDR3 is TGTGCCAGCTCACCACCGAGTCTTAAAGAGACCCAGTACTTC. Translated: CASSPPSLKETQYF.

This clonotype was found many times. V is TRBV21-1 and J is TRBJ1-5; whether TRBD1, the table's D call, matches the DNA was not checked. TRBV21-1 is tagged as a pseudogene. The CDR3 loop spans 15 amino acids. DNA for the CDR3: TGTGCCAGCGGGGACAGGGGCGTGAGCAATCAGCCCCAGCATTTT. This gives the protein CASGDRGVSNQPQHF.

There are a few counts of this clonotype. One end of the junction fails to match germline, which may point to a read error. This chain connects TRBV2 to TRBJ2-1; TRBD2 aligns across 9 bases. CDR1 is SNHLY, CDR2 FYNNEI, per germline. CDR3 length: 15 amino acids. CDR3 nucleotide sequence: TGTGCCAGCACTGAAGGACTAGCGCTGAACAATGAGCAGTTCTTC. Its protein is CASTEGLALNNEQFF.

J is TRBJ2-2 and V is TRBV29-1, with D perhaps TRBD1 (7 bases). The CDR3 runs to 16 residues. V was trimmed by 4 bases and J by 4 bases, leaving 19 bases between them. Per germline, CDR1 SQVTM and CDR2 ANQGSEA. CDR3 bases: TGCAGCGTTGGAGGCGGGCAGGGGGGAGGCACCGGGGAGCTGTTTTTT. It is translated as CSVGGGQGGGTGELFF.

The V gene is TRBV2, the J gene TRBJ2-7; D perhaps matches TRBD1 (5 bases). V was pared by 4 bases and J by 4 bases, with 11 bases between. The CDR3 has 13 residues. Germline V CDR1 and CDR2: SNHLY, FYNNEI. The CDR3 DNA reads TGTGCCAGCAGTGGACAGTTGATTTACGAGCAGTACTTC. It yields the protein CASSGQLIYEQYF. Based on the CDR3 plus reference TRBV2 and TRBJ2-7, the full variable domain is EPEVTQTPSHQVTQMGQEVILRCVPISNHLYFYWYRQILGQKVEFLVSFYNNEISEKSEIFDDQFSVERPDGSNFTLKIRSTKLEDSAMYFCASSGQLIYEQYFGPGTRLTVT.

The J gene is TRBJ1-5, the V gene TRBV29-1; no definite D call. The CDR3 sequence is 13 residues long. Germline CDR1 SQVTM, CDR2 ANQGSEA. With 4 bases removed from V and 1 base from J, the gap between germline ends came to 8 bases. The CDR3 is CSVVPGSNQPQHF. The DNA of the CDR3 is TGCAGCGTTGTTCCCGGGAGCAATCAGCCCCAGCATTTT.

The chain combines TRBV5-1 with TRBJ1-5, with D possibly being TRBD1 (6 bases). The ends were cut back, 4 bases at V and 2 bases at J, with 13 bases in the middle. The CDR3 length is 15 residues. CDR1 and CDR2 (germline): SGHRS, YFSETQ. The CDR3 here is CASSQQGGGNQPQHF. CDR3 nucleotide sequence: TGCGCCAGCAGCCAACAGGGTGGGGGCAATCAGCCCCAGCATTTT.